Included here is one T cell receptor beta chain sequence, with context. No cognate antigen has been identified for it. No much larger clone exists at a distance of one base, and base qualities are not known. The protocol used for the library was the immunoSEQ multiplex PCR assay. A mixture of 60 forward primers for TCR Vbeta segments and 13 reverse primers for TCR Jbeta segments was used in the multiplex PCR. A multiplex PCR assay on genomic DNA amplified the CDR3 region of rearranged TCR beta genes. The amplified TCR beta libraries were sequenced on the Illumina HiSeq System as 87-base-pair reads. Turning to the authors' computational methods: Across the 640 or so repertoires, a later analysis counted approximately 83 million unique TCR beta chains, around 10 million of which were shared by at least two donors. Raw reads were error-corrected and collapsed into unique sequences by a nearest-neighbor algorithm in which closely related sequences were merged to remove PCR and sequencing errors. CDR3 sequences were aligned to IMGT reference sequences to assign V, D and J gene segments. Each retained sequence needed at least a six-nucleotide match to both a V gene segment and a J gene segment. A rearrangement was called productive if the CDR3 had no stop codons and remained in frame with V and J, and every other rearrangement was called non-productive. Following IMGT convention, CDR3 was defined as the stretch from the second conserved V-encoded cysteine to the conserved J-encoded phenylalanine. The earlier analysis of 500 to 650 of the donors excluded any sequence lacking an unambiguous match to a single V gene segment. An earlier analysis of 587 of the donors classified V segments as functional when productive rearrangements were above 56.7% and as segregating when the standard deviation between donors was above 5%. To diagnose cytomegalovirus status from the catalog of TCR beta chain sequences, a statistical classification framework was built. In a later analysis, V and J genes were assigned by comparing TCR nucleotide sequences against IMGT/GENE-DB human TR gene sequences. Using the TCRdist pipeline, a later analysis assigned CDR3 sequences along with most-parsimonious VDJ recombination scenarios. In a later analysis, every TCR beta chain was defined by the combination of its CDR3 amino acid sequence and its V-gene family, and reads without a unique V-gene family were dropped. To address suspected cross-contamination and a sequencing artifact, a later analysis removed 450 to 700 highly shared, low-generation-probability nucleotide sequences. A later analysis calculated a clonal expansion index for each public chain from normalized within-repertoire ranks of inferred template counts. Generation probabilities in a later analysis came from a VDJ recombination model fitted to out-of-frame rearrangements, and those results were checked against IGoR. In a later analysis, hypergeometric tests were used to score TCR-TCR, TCR-HLA and TCR-CMV co-occurrence, with a repertoire-size bias correction applied to TCR pairs. A later analysis estimated false discovery rates by permuting HLA or CMV assignments 20 times. In a later analysis, co-occurring TCRs were grouped using DBSCAN, and TCRdist sequence similarity was added for clustering within HLA-allele-positive subsets. For co-occurrence clustering, repertoires with fewer than 30,000 or more than 120,000 public chains were excluded, along with five repertoires with anomalous nucleotide sharing. The table comes from immuneACCESS by way of TCRdb, which keeps in-frame sequences with V and J called. Part of the clones is missing from these tables; in studies checked, under half for an unresolved V gene and the rest for unknown reasons. For V, J and clone size, that table is used; D and trimming come from the DNA. This sample lists over 150,000 clones; 70% to 85% were detected once. 1% to 1.5% of the sample rests with the top ten.

This record comes from a study of cytomegalovirus exposure and HLA in healthy donors (dated 2017 in TCRdb). At the level of the whole study: An earlier analysis of several hundred of the donors reported under 300 Gb of sequence data and around 100 million unique TCR beta sequences obtained from about 179 million T cells. The genetic ancestry cluster associated with self-reported Caucasian donors included about four fifths of the roughly 390 genotyped donors. Because of strong linkage in the cohort, four or five DR-DQ haplotypes were treated as single units for association and clustering. A later genetic analysis used genome-wide SNP genotypes for about 65% of the roughly 700 donors, treating that subset as a discovery cohort. Rather than drawing on any new phenotypic data, the later analysis identified candidate immune exposures from TCR beta sequences and the way those sequences occurred across donors. High-throughput TCR immunosequencing, statistical association of individual TCRs with disease status, and machine learning were combined to predict cytomegalovirus infection status. Typing coverage varied by locus: about 620-630 donors for A, B, C, DRB1 and DQB1; some 520 for DQA1; about 590 for DPA1; roughly 450 for DPB1. Every repertoire in the discovery cohort had been generated on one and the same sequencing platform. A later analysis re-analyzed previously published TCR beta repertoires from roughly 630 donors and added high-resolution HLA genotyping to study TCR occurrence patterns. In addition to the first cohort of 500 to 850 subjects, a separate validation cohort of 100 to 150 different subjects was used. On average, roughly 200,000 unique TCR beta nucleotide sequences were sequenced per donor among 300 to 500 genotyped donors of the cohort, with roughly 18% of those sequences being non-productive. Around 330 gigabases of sequencing data and 70 million to 100 million unique TCR sequences made up an early release that covered 500 to 700 HLA-typed donors. The aim of the study was to test whether cataloging public T cell receptors could identify signatures of past pathogen exposure. Both class I and class II loci were covered by HLA typing, at four-digit resolution. An earlier analysis of 587 of the donors used high-throughput TCR beta sequencing to judge whether each TCR beta V gene segment behaved as functional or pseudogenic. Using immunosequencing, the study profiled T cell repertoires from fewer than 700 subjects and related those repertoires to cytomegalovirus serostatus. Donor age, sex, ethnicity and CMV serostatus were collected together with the repertoire data.

Overall study results and their limits: In vitro tests confirmed that a few of the cytomegalovirus-associated TCR beta chains recognize cytomegalovirus antigens. In a later analysis, about 17,000 TCR beta sequences were associated with specific HLA alleles at a false discovery rate of 0.05. For the cohort, immune exposure information was limited to CMV serostatus. Compared with the roughly 670-donor mean, donors in an Asian-associated ancestry cluster had fewer N-insertions in productive TCRs, according to a later genetic analysis. A later analysis reported that several top co-occurrence clusters appeared linked to parvovirus B19, influenza, CMV and Epstein-Barr virus. A further reported finding was that TCR beta sequences accurately predicted the HLA-A and HLA-B alleles for most subjects in the first cohort. In a later analysis, most CMV-associated TCR beta chains were found to appear HLA-restricted, with HLA associations seemingly driven largely by CMV exposure. An association between a missense DCLRE1C variant and V-gene and J-gene trimming of TCR beta chains was found in a later genetic analysis and replicated in an independent cohort. Seventeen rarely observed V segments, including chromosome 9 orphons, were excluded from the earlier analysis of approximately 500 of the donors because counts were too low. Correlated functional status among segregating V segments might reflect linkage disequilibrium, but an unknown experimental factor could not be ruled out. In an earlier analysis of about 550 of the donors, most TCR beta V segments were observed in productive rearrangements about 87% or about 30% of the time, broadly matching IMGT annotations. A cluster of highly shared sequence variants was judged likely to represent a technical artifact of the sequencing pipeline. Some IMGT-functional V segments, including TRBV6-2 and TRBV6-3, could not be told apart with the 87-base-pair reads, so those segments were excluded. The cohort was sequenced for TCR beta chains only, and without alpha or paired-chain data the features that could be detected were limited. In a later analysis, HLA-associated TCR beta chains were found to be more clonally expanded and to have lower generation probabilities than equally common non-associated chains. Presence/absence analyses assumed roughly uniform sequencing depth across donors, an assumption that may not hold. The study gave a list of more than 150 TCR beta chains associated with cytomegalovirus. It was suggested by the authors that the approach could potentially be generalized to other disease states and immunological phenotypes. Cytomegalovirus status was reported to be diagnosed by the classifier with high specificity and sensitivity in both the original and validation cohorts. While some public TCRs were present in many individuals, most TCR sequences turned up only very rarely across donors. According to a later analysis, TCR association rates differed among HLA loci, with DRB1 alleles showing the most associated TCRs and HLA-C alleles showing the fewest. When HLA alleles, especially DR and DQ, strongly co-occurred, attributing TCR associations to individual alleles was difficult. Because some donors lacked HLA typing at each locus, the association tests relied only on the typed subset.

The cohort was made up of approximately 670 healthy bone marrow donors. Cohort members were all nominally healthy when sampled, although unrecorded immune exposures were likely present. The donor was CMV seropositive and belonged to the group of 250 to 300 seropositive cohort members. A peripheral blood sample was provided by each donor, and peripheral blood mononuclear cells were used for TCR beta sequencing. The Qiagen DNeasy Blood Extraction Kit was used to extract genomic DNA from the blood cell samples. The germline V gene encodes CDR1 LNHDA and CDR2 SQIVND (reference sequence). V drops 4 bases and J drops 8 bases, leaving 8 bases in between. The CDR3 has 11 amino acids, counting the end cysteine and phenylalanine. The entry retains the CDR3 DNA only, 33 bases that are in frame from base 1.

This chain joins TRBV19 to TRBJ1-2; the D gene assignment is ambiguous. Sequenced material: PBMCs. The clonotype comes from a girl between 2 and 10 years old in good health and CMV-seropositive. The CDR3: CASSTGWGYTF. The DNA sequence reads TGTGCCAGTAGTACGGGGTGGGGCTACACCTTC.